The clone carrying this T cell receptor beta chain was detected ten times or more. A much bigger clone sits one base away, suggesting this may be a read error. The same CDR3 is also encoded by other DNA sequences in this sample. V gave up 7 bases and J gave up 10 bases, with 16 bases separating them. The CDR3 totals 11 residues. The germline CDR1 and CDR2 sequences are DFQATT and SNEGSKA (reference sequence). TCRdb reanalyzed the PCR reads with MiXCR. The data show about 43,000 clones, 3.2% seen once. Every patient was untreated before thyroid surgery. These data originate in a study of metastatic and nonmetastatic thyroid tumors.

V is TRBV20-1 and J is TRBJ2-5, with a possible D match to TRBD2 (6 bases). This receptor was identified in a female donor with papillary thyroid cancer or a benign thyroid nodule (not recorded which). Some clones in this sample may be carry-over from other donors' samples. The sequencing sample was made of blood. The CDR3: CSVHVAGIQYF. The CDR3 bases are TGCAGTGTTCACGTCGCGGGGATCCAGTACTTC.